The present T cell receptor beta chain was sequenced within a study of radiotherapy plus CTLA-4 blockade in lung cancer. Study observations and caveats: In blood, TCR clones derived from the tumor expanded after radiotherapy plus ipilimumab. Early blood T cell clone dynamics, with interferon-beta, were reported to best predict response.

A word on this clone: Its specificity is unknown.

The method was immunoSEQ multiplex PCR; TCRdb's version includes in-frame clones alone and lacks a portion of them. The sample holds about 110,000 clones, under 90% seen once. The source was peripheral blood, collected from a patient treated with radiotherapy plus ipilimumab. This TCR was recovered from a human donor with non-small cell lung cancer that progressed on radiotherapy plus ipilimumab. Some clones in this sample may be carry-over from other donors' samples.

CDR3 in amino acids: CASSYLGPRDTEAFF. The CDR3 DNA reads as TGTGCCAGCAGTTACTTAGGGCCACGCGACACTGAAGCTTTCTTT. This chain joins TRBV6-5 and TRBJ1-1; D is unresolved. The CDR3 has 15 amino acids. Germline V CDR1 and CDR2: MNHEY, SVGAGI. Trimming shortened V by 1 base and J by 3 bases, and 12 bases separated the two germline ends.